The sequence of this T cell receptor beta chain was determined in a study of OX40 agonist ivuxolimab in advanced cancers. The data were produced by immunoSEQ multiplex PCR, yet TCRdb's version contains in-frame clones alone and is incomplete. The sample records about 66,000 clones, about four fifths being singletons. Trimming cost V 0 bases and J 7 bases; bases outside gene matches: 9. This CDR3 region has 15 residues. Germline CDR1 reads SGHDT; CDR2 reads YYEEEE. The chain has TRBV5-6 and TRBJ1-2; 7 bases line up with TRBD1. This receptor was obtained from an adult with an advanced solid tumor such as melanoma, head and neck, liver or kidney cancer. The source material was CD4+ or CD8+ T cells sorted from blood, sampled in a trial of the OX40 agonist ivuxolimab. This CDR3 is CASSLDRGYLGGYTF. The CDR3 nucleotides are TGTGCCAGCAGCTTGGACAGGGGCTATTTGGGTGGCTACACCTTC.